Listed below are T cell receptor beta chains from one sample, sequenced in a study of OX40 agonist ivuxolimab in advanced cancers. Clones were read by immunoSEQ multiplex PCR, and TCRdb kept only the in-frame ones, dropping some. The repertoire holds approximately 22,000 clones, with about 80% as singletons. The sample here was CD4+ or CD8+ T cells sorted from blood, taken in a trial of the OX40 agonist ivuxolimab. Every receptor here comes from an adult with an advanced solid tumor such as melanoma, head and neck, liver or kidney cancer. The CDR3 runs from the conserved cysteine through the conserved F or W. D genes are given only for firm matches. A row's size may be missing; if present it is once, few, many or a size class.

j_call,clone_size,v_call,d_call,cdr3_nt,cdr3_aa
TRBJ1-1,NA,TRBV28,NA,TGTGCCAGCAGCTTGGGTCGACAGGCTGAAGCTTTCTTT,CASSLGRQAEAFF
TRBJ2-7,NA,TRBV27,NA,TGTGCCAGCAGTTATAGCGGAAGCTCCTACGAGCAGTACTTC,CASSYSGSSYEQYF
TRBJ2-5,NA,TRBV6-5,NA,TGTGCCAGCAGTTACAGTGACGAGACCCAGTACTTC,CASSYSDETQYF
TRBJ2-1,NA,TRBV6-5,TRBD2,TGTGCCAGCAGTTACTCGCCAGCGGGAGGGGACAATGAGCAGTTCTTC,CASSYSPAGGDNEQFF
TRBJ2-5,NA,TRBV6-5,NA,TGTGCCAGCAGTTACTACCATCTTCGAGAGACCCAGTACTTC,CASSYYHLRETQYF
TRBJ1-4,NA,TRBV21-1,NA,TGTGCCAGCAGCAAAGAGGCAGGGGGCCTCTTAGATGAAAAACTGTTTTTT,CASSKEAGGLLDEKLFF
TRBJ2-1,NA,TRBV27,NA,TGTGCCAGCAGTTTAGTGGGAAACAATGAGCAGTTCTTC,CASSLVGNNEQFF
TRBJ1-2,NA,TRBV28,NA,TGTGCCAGCAGTCGTGGGAGGAACTATGGCTACACCTTC,CASSRGRNYGYTF
TRBJ2-4,once,TRBV14,NA,TGTGCCAGCAGCCCCACAATGGACTTCGGAGGATACATTCAGTACTTC,CASSPTMDFGGYIQYF
TRBJ2-1,NA,TRBV7-9,TRBD2,TGTGCCAGCAGGCTAGCGGGAGGCCCCCATGGCGATGAGCAGTTCTTC,CASRLAGGPHGDEQFF
TRBJ2-4,NA,TRBV6-1,NA,TGTGCCAGCGCGCGCGGGGCTGAGAACATTCAGTACTTC,CASARGAENIQYF
TRBJ2-3,few,TRBV6-5,NA,TGTGCCAGCAGTTCCATCGGGGCCCCCCCCGCAGATACGCAGTATTTT,CASSSIGAPPADTQYF
TRBJ1-1,hyperexpanded,TRBV6-5,NA,TGTGCCAGCAGTTACGGGGGTCAGGCGGAAGCTTTCTTT,CASSYGGQAEAFF
TRBJ2-1,once,TRBV28,TRBD2,TGTGCCAGCAGTCTCCCCTTTGCGGGAGGTTCTAATGAGCAGTTCTTC,CASSLPFAGGSNEQFF
TRBJ1-2,NA,TRBV11-3,NA,TGTGCCAGCAGCTTAGGAGAGGTCGGGGAGAACTATGGCTACACCTTC,CASSLGEVGENYGYTF
TRBJ1-1,NA,TRBV6-4,NA,TGTGCCAGCAGTGACTCTGACAAGAACACTGAAGCTTTCTTT,CASSDSDKNTEAFF
TRBJ2-1,NA,TRBV6-1,TRBD2,TGTGCCAGCAGTGAACTAGGGACTAGCCTCTACAATGAGCAGTTCTTC,CASSELGTSLYNEQFF
TRBJ2-1,NA,TRBV14,NA,TGTGCCAGCAGCCAATACCGTAGCCACCGCGAGCAGTTCTTC,CASSQYRSHREQFF
TRBJ2-7,NA,TRBV27,NA,TGTGCCAGCAGTTTTGGGAATCGGTACGAGCAGTACTTC,CASSFGNRYEQYF
TRBJ1-1,NA,TRBV5-8,NA,TGTGCCAGCAGCTGGAGGATGGGGTTTAACACTGAAGCTTTCTTT,CASSWRMGFNTEAFF
TRBJ1-2,NA,TRBV27,NA,TGTGCCAGCAGTTTCGGGGGGTCAAGTTATGGCTACACCTTC,CASSFGGSSYGYTF
TRBJ1-1,NA,TRBV12-5,NA,TGTGCTAGTGGCCCCGGGACCGAGAACACTGAAGCTTTCTTT,CASGPGTENTEAFF
TRBJ1-4,NA,TRBV9,NA,TGTGCCAGCAGCGTAGGTGTGTCAACTAATGAAAAACTGTTTTTT,CASSVGVSTNEKLFF
TRBJ2-4,NA,TRBV15,TRBD2,TGTGCCACCAGTAAGCGGGGAGGAGACATTCAGTACTTC,CATSKRGGDIQYF
TRBJ1-1,NA,TRBV2,TRBD1,TGTGCCAGCAGTGAATGGGGACAGGGTCTGGAAGCTTTCTTT,CASSEWGQGLEAFF
TRBJ2-1,NA,TRBV4-1,TRBD2,TGCGCCAGCAGCCAAGACGGGACTAGCGGGGGAAATGAGCAGTTCTTC,CASSQDGTSGGNEQFF
TRBJ2-1,NA,TRBV12-5,TRBD2,TGTGCTAGTGGTTTGACTAGCGATGAGCAGTTCTTC,CASGLTSDEQFF
TRBJ2-7,NA,TRBV28,TRBD1,TGTGCCAGCAGTTTACAGGGGGCGGGTATAGCCTACGAGCAGTACTTC,CASSLQGAGIAYEQYF
TRBJ2-7,NA,TRBV4-2,NA,TGTGCCAGCAGCAAACCACAGCGTGGGACTTACGAGCAGTACTTC,CASSKPQRGTYEQYF
TRBJ2-5,NA,TRBV28,NA,TGTGCCAGCAGTTTCATCCAGGGGCCCCTCCAAGAGACCCAGTACTTC,CASSFIQGPLQETQYF
TRBJ2-7,NA,TRBV7-9,NA,TGTGCCAGCAGCTCGGGACCCCTCGTAACTGACGAGCAGTACTTC,CASSSGPLVTDEQYF
TRBJ1-5,NA,TRBV27,NA,TGTGCCAGCAGCCCCTCGACAGCCTCGTCCAGGGGCAATCAGCCCCAGCATTTT,CASSPSTASSRGNQPQHF
TRBJ1-2,NA,TRBV7-9,NA,TGTGCCAGCAGCTTAGAACTCCTATACTATGGCTACACCTTC,CASSLELLYYGYTF
TRBJ2-1,NA,TRBV27,TRBD2,TGTGCCAGCAGTTTAGCTAGCGGGGTCCCGTATGAGCAGTTCTTC,CASSLASGVPYEQFF
TRBJ2-2,NA,TRBV9,NA,TGTGCCAGCAGGGCCCGACAGACCACCGGGGAGCTGTTTTTT,CASRARQTTGELFF
TRBJ2-2,NA,TRBV15,NA,TGTGCCACCAGCAGAGATGATGGATTTTTGAACACCGGGGAGCTGTTTTTT,CATSRDDGFLNTGELFF
TRBJ1-1,NA,TRBV5-1,NA,TGCGCCAGCAGCTTGGCTACAGCGTGGAACACTGAAGCTTTCTTT,CASSLATAWNTEAFF
TRBJ1-1,NA,TRBV12-5,NA,TGTGCTAGTGGTTTAGGACACCTATTGAACACTGAAGCTTTCTTT,CASGLGHLLNTEAFF
TRBJ2-7,once,TRBV7-6,TRBD2,TGTGCCAGCAGCTTAGGGGAAGCGGGAGCCCACGAGCAGTACTTC,CASSLGEAGAHEQYF
TRBJ2-2,NA,TRBV18,NA,TGTGCCAGCTCACCACTTGACACCGGGGAGCTGTTTTTT,CASSPLDTGELFF